Presented here are 10 T cell receptor beta chains from one specimen sequenced in a study of Graves' ophthalmopathy and Graves' hyperthyroidism. The study amplified TCR beta CDR3 regions using RNA transcripts. In the first round, RT-PCR was carried out with HTBI primers, and a multiplex PCR formed the second round. One entry per CDR3 protein results from TCRdb running MiXCR on the multiplex PCR reads. This sample carries hundreds of thousands of distinct CDR3 sequences, 35% to 50% of them seen once, and the ten largest clones take about 3.3%. The source material was peripheral blood. All receptors derive from an adult man with Graves' ophthalmopathy.

In its sample, this clonotype was seen many times. The chain links TRBV19 to TRBJ2-5; the D gene is possibly TRBD1 (5 bases). Per the germline V gene, CDR1 is LNHDA and CDR2 is SQIVND (reference sequence). The CDR3 consists of 13 residues. Trimming took 8 bases from V and 1 from J, leaving 11 bases between them. The CDR3 loop is CASAYRPQETQYF. Written as DNA, the CDR3 is TGTGCCAGTGCCTACAGGCCCCAAGAGACCCAGTACTTC. The full variable domain, with the rest looked up from reference TRBV19 and TRBJ2-5, is DGGITQSPKYLFRKEGQNVTLSCEQNLNHDAMYWYRQDPGQGLRLIYYSQIVNDFQKGDIAEGYSVSREKKESFPLTVTSAQKNPTAFYLCASAYRPQETQYFGPGTRLLVL.

This clonotype was detected a few times. This chain links TRBV24-1 with TRBJ2-1; TRBD2 aligns across 9 bases. Looked up from germline, CDR1 is KGHDR and CDR2 is SFDVKD. There are 15 residues in the CDR3. V dropped 5 bases and J dropped 8; count of bases not matched to a gene: 9. In nucleotides, the CDR3 is TGTGCCACCAGTGGTTCAAGCGGGAGGATGGATGAGCAGTTCTTC. Translating it yields CATSGSSGRMDEQFF.

In regard to this clonotype: This sequence may be a read error, since a much larger clone differs from it by one base. CDR3 region: CASSLRGGTQYF. Written as DNA, the CDR3 is TGTGCCAGCAGCCTGCGGGGGGGGACCCAGTACTTC. V and J are TRBV7-2 and TRBJ2-5; 9 positions agree with TRBD2. CDR3 length: 12 amino acids. With V trimmed by 5 bases and J by 7 bases, 2 bases remained unmatched. CDR1 and CDR2 from the germline V gene are SGHTA and FQGNSA.

This clonotype was seen at least ten times. V and J are TRBV6-5 and TRBJ2-5, with a tentative D call TRBD2 (5 bases). V was trimmed by 0 bases and J by 4 bases, leaving 9 bases between them. Germline V gene sequence: CDR1 MNHEY, CDR2 SVGAGI. The length of the CDR3 is 14 residues. The CDR3 DNA reads TGTGCCAGCAGTTACTCGGCGGGTGGAGAGACCCAGTACTTC. Translated, it gives CASSYSAGGETQYF.

At least ten counts were recorded for this clonotype. The rearrangement joins TRBV15 to TRBJ2-7, with 8 bases aligning to TRBD1. The CDR3 is made up of 15 amino acids. The junction had 5 bases not matched to a gene; V was cut back by 2 bases and J by 2 bases. The V gene's germline CDR1 is LNHNV and CDR2 YYDKDF (reference sequence). Here the CDR3 DNA reads TGTGCCACCAGCAGACGCGGACAGGGAACCTACGAGCAGTACTTC. It translates to CATSRRGQGTYEQYF.

V usage is TRBV19 and J usage is TRBJ1-5; 9 bases match TRBD1. Losses at the gene ends were 9 bases for V and 7 bases for J; bases not matched to a gene: 10. Germline V lookup: CDR1 LNHDA, CDR2 SQIVND (reference sequence). The CDR3 length is 14 residues. The CDR3 here is CASSVGGQGQPQHF. In DNA form, the CDR3 reads TGTGCCAGCAGCGTAGGAGGACAGGGGCAGCCCCAGCATTTT.

This clonotype showed up many times. The CDR3 region is CSARANTNTEAFF. The CDR3 bases are TGCAGTGCTAGAGCGAACACTAACACTGAAGCTTTCTTT. The chain carries TRBV20-1 and TRBJ1-1, with D uncertain. This CDR3 is built from 13 residues. Germline V gives CDR1 DFQATT, CDR2 SNEGSKA (reference sequence). V lost 1 base to trimming and J lost 2 bases, with 8 bases between them.

V and J are TRBV10-3 and TRBJ2-5; TRBD2 matches 7 bases. Germline CDR1 and CDR2: ENHRY and SYGVKD. V lost 2 bases to trimming and J lost 5 bases; unmatched junction nucleotides: 2. The CDR3 is made up of 13 amino acids. CDR3 sequence (DNA): TGTGCCATCAGTGAGGAGGGAGGGGAGACCCAGTACTTC. Protein sequence: CAISEEGGETQYF.

J is TRBJ2-2 and V is TRBV29-1; D might be TRBD1 (5 bases). Trimming removed 7 bases from V and 1 base from J, with 16 bases in between. Germline lookup yields CDR1 SQVTM and CDR2 ANQGSEA. The CDR3 is 15 residues long. DNA for the CDR3: TGCAGCGGGCCCTATCAGGGCGGGAACACCGGGGAGCTGTTTTTT. As protein: CSGPYQGGNTGELFF.

For this clonotype: This may arise from a read error, as a much more abundant clone is one base away. No conserved phenylalanine or tryptophan is present at the end of the CDR3, so a read error is the likely explanation. This chain joins TRBV12-3 or TRBV12-4 and TRBJ1-5; D is undetermined. This CDR3 comprises 15 residues. Trimming removed 2 bases at V and 1 base at J, with 9 bases between. The CDR3 here is CASSLQRRSNQPQHL. The CDR3 DNA sequence: TGTGCCAGCAGTTTACAGAGGCGAAGCAATCAGCCCCAGCATCTT.